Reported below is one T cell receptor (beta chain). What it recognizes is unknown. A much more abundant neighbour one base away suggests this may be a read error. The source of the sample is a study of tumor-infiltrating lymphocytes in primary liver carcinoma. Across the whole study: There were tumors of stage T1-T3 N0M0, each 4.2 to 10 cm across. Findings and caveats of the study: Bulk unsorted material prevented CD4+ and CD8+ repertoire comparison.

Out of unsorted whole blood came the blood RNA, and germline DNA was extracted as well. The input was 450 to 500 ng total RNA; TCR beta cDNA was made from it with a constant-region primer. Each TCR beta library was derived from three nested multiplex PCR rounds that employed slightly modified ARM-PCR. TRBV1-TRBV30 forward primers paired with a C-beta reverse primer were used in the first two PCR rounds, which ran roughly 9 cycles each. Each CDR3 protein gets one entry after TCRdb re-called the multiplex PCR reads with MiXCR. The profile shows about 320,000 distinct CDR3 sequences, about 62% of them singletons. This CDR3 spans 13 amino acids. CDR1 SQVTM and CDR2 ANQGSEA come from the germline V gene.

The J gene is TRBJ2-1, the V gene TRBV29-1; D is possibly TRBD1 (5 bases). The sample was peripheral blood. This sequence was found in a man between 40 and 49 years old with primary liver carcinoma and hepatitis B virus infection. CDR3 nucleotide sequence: TGCGGCGTTCTCTCTAGGCAGGACAATGGGCAGTTCTTC. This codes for CGVLSRQDNGQFF.